These 2 T cell receptor beta chains were sequenced from one sample in a study of blood T cell repertoires in COVID-19. Sequencing used immunoSEQ multiplex PCR; TCRdb keeps in-frame clones, though not all of them. This table has approximately 160,000 clones, around four fifths appearing once. The sample was PBMCs or T cells enriched from blood (not recorded which). The origin of the receptors is a middle-aged man who had recovered from COVID-19.

The chain joins TRBV7-8 to TRBJ2-2; 7 bases are shared with TRBD1. V lost 0 bases to trimming and J lost 8 bases; unmatched junction nucleotides: 6. Per the germline V gene, CDR1 is SGHVS and CDR2 is FQNEAQ. This CDR3 comprises 15 residues. The CDR3 loop is CASSLADRVLGELFF. Written as DNA, the CDR3 is TGTGCCAGCAGCTTAGCAGACAGGGTGTTGGGGGAGCTGTTTTTT. The variable domain in full, with the rest retrieved from reference TRBV7-8 and TRBJ2-2, is GAGVSQSPRYKVAKRGQDVALRCDPISGHVSLFWYQQALGQGPEFLTYFQNEAQLDKSGLPSDRFFAERPEGSVSTLKIQRTQQEDSAVYLCASSLADRVLGELFFGEGSRLTVL.

The chain is built from TRBV7-9 and TRBJ2-5; 12 bases agree with TRBD2. V dropped 5 bases and J dropped 4; count of bases not matched to a gene: 5. Looked up from germline, CDR1 is SEHNR and CDR2 is FQNEAQ (reference sequence). CDR3 size: 15 residues. DNA for the CDR3: TGTGCCAGCAGCCACCCTAGCGGGGGGGGAGAGACCCAGTACTTC. It specifies CASSHPSGGGETQYF.